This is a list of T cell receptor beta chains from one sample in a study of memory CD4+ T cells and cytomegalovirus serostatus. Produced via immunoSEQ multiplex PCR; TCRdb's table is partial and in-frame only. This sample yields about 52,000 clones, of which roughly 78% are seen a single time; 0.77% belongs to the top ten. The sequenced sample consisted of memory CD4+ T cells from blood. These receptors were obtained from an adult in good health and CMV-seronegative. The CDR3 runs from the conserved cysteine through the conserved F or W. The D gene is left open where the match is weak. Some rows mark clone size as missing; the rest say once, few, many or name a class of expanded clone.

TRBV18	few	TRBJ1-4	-	CASSPPGSSRANEKLFF	TGTGCCAGCTCACCACCCGGCAGTAGTCGGGCTAATGAAAAACTGTTTTTT
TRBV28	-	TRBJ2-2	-	CASRKYQGTPGELFF	TGTGCCAGCAGGAAATATCAGGGGACTCCCGGGGAGCTGTTTTTT
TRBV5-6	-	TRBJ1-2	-	CASSLHGGDYGYTF	TGTGCCAGCAGCCTCCATGGCGGGGACTATGGCTACACCTTC
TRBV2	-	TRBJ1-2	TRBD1	CASSGARTGAYGYTF	TGTGCCAGCAGTGGGGCGAGGACAGGGGCCTATGGCTACACCTTC
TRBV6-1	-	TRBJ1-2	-	CASRDVGIDNYGYTF	TGTGCCAGCCGGGACGTGGGGATCGATAACTATGGCTACACCTTC
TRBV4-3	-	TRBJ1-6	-	CASSLALLNSPLHF	TGCGCCAGCAGCCTAGCTTTATTGAATTCACCCCTCCACTTT
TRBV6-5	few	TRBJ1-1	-	CASSYSGTSEAFF	TGTGCCAGCAGTTACTCGGGGACTTCCGAAGCTTTCTTT
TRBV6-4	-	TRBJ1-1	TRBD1	CASSPLAGGITEAFF	TGTGCCAGCAGCCCCCTGGCAGGGGGTATTACTGAAGCTTTCTTT
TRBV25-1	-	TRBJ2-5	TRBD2	CASRAGGAGETQYF	TGTGCCAGCAGGGCGGGGGGCGCAGGGGAGACCCAGTACTTC
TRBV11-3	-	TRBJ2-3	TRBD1	CASSQGASTDTQYF	TGTGCCAGCAGCCAGGGGGCTAGCACAGATACGCAGTATTTT
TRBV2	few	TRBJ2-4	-	CASSVPGHENIQYF	TGTGCCAGCAGCGTGCCGGGACACGAAAACATTCAGTACTTC
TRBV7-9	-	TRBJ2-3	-	CASSQLKAGLSTDTQYF	TGTGCCAGCAGCCAACTTAAAGCGGGCTTGAGCACAGATACGCAGTATTTT
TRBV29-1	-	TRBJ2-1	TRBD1	CSSTGTGYGEQFF	TGCAGCTCCACCGGGACAGGGTATGGTGAGCAGTTCTTC
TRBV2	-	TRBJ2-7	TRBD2	CASRPRTSGGGEYF	TGTGCCAGCAGACCTCGGACTAGCGGGGGCGGAGAGTACTTC
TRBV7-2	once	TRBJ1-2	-	CASSLANGYTF	TGTGCCAGCAGCTTAGCTAATGGCTACACCTTC
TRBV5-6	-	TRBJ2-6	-	CASSAFRYTWGGANVLTF	TGTGCCAGCAGCGCCTTTCGTTACACCTGGGGGGGGGCCAACGTCCTGACTTTC
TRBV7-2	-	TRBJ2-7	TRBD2	CASSRREGNTYEQYF	TGTGCCAGCAGCCGAAGGGAGGGGAATACCTACGAGCAGTACTTC
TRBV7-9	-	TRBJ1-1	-	CASSSFLGPNTEAFF	TGTGCCAGCAGCTCCTTTCTGGGGCCAAACACTGAAGCTTTCTTT
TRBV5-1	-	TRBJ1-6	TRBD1	CASSLSARGKSPLHF	TGCGCCAGCAGCTTGTCGGCCAGGGGGAAATCACCCCTCCACTTT
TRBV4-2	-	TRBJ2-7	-	CASSQDVGGGTYEQYF	TGTGCCAGCAGCCAAGATGTAGGCGGGGGCACCTACGAGCAGTACTTC
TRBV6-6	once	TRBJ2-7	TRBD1	CASSGRDRGLYEQYF	TGTGCCAGCAGTGGACGGGACAGGGGGCTGTACGAGCAGTACTTC
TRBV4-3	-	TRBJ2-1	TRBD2	CASSASGGPYNEQFF	TGCGCCAGCAGCGCTAGCGGGGGCCCATACAATGAGCAGTTCTTC
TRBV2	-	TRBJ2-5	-	CASGDTPWAIGQETQYF	TGTGCCAGCGGTGATACCCCATGGGCGATAGGGCAAGAGACCCAGTACTTC
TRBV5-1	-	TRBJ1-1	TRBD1	CASSNQGGLNTEAFF	TGCGCCAGCAGCAACCAGGGGGGATTGAACACTGAAGCTTTCTTT
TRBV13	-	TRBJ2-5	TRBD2	CASSLGASGGKQETQYF	TGTGCCAGCAGCCTTGGGGCTAGCGGGGGAAAACAAGAGACCCAGTACTTC
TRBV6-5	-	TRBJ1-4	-	CASSYGGINEKLFF	TGTGCCAGCAGTTACGGCGGAATCAATGAAAAACTGTTTTTT
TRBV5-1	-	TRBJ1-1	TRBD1	CASSSPIDRGGKAEAFF	TGCGCCAGCAGCTCACCTATAGACAGGGGCGGAAAGGCTGAAGCTTTCTTT
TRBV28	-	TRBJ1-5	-	CASSLGDINQPQHF	TGTGCCAGCAGTTTAGGGGACATAAATCAGCCCCAGCATTTT
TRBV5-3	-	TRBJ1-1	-	CARSSGLRTEAFF	TGTGCCAGAAGCTCGGGCCTGAGGACTGAAGCTTTCTTT
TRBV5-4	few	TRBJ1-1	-	CASSIRGATEAFF	TGTGCCAGCAGTATCCGGGGCGCCACTGAAGCTTTCTTT